The 2 T cell receptor beta chains in this list originate from one sample, sequenced in a study of blood T cells in healthy people across ages (dated by TCRdb to between 2014 and 2016). Preparation of the library involved 5' RACE. The second PCR ran for about 7 to 11 cycles and used a J-beta primer mix along with a sample-barcoded 5' primer. TCRdb passed the public sequencing reads through fastp at Q25 and MiXCR, retaining productive beta sequences. A single entry per CDR3 protein holds the most common genes and DNA from its merged rows. The sample data list fewer than 2 million distinct CDR3 sequences, and roughly two fifths of these were observed just once. 23% of the sample is taken by the ten largest. Sequences were obtained from blood. The receptors come from a human donor in good health.

This clonotype was recorded once. The chain has TRBV7-9 and TRBJ1-1; 7 bases match TRBD1. There are 15 residues in the CDR3. The junction had 6 bases not matched to a gene; V was cut back by 2 bases and J by 3 bases. CDR1 SEHNR and CDR2 FQNEAQ come from the germline V gene (reference sequence). The CDR3: CASSLSRRGDTEAFF. The DNA of the CDR3 is TGTGCCAGCAGCTTATCCCGCAGGGGGGACACTGAAGCTTTCTTT.

The rearrangement uses TRBV29-1 and TRBJ2-7, with TRBD1 identical over 9 bases. The V gene end was trimmed by 3 bases and the J gene end by 3 bases; junction bases not matched to a gene: 3. CDR1 and CDR2 (germline): SQVTM, ANQGSEA. The CDR3 is 13 amino acids. CDR3 in DNA: TGCAGCGTTGACGTGACAGGGGGCTACGAGCAGTACTTC. This encodes CSVDVTGGYEQYF.